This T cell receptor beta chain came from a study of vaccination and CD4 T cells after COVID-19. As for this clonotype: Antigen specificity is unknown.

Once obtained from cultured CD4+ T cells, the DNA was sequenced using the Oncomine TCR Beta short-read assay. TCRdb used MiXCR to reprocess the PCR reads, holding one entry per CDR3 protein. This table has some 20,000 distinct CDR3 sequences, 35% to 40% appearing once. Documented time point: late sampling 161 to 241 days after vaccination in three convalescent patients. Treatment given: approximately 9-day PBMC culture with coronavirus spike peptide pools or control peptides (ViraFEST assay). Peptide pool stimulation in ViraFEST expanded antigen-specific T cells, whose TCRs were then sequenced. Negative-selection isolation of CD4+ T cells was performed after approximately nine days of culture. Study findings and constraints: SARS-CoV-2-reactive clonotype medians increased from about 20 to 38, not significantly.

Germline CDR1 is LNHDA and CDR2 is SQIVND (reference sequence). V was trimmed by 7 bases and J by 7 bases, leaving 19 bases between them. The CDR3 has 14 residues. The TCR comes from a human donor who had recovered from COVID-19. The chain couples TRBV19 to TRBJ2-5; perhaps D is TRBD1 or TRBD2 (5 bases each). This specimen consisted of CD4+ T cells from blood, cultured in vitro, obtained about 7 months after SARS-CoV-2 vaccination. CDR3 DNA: TGTGCCAGTAATCCCGGGACCTTATACGGGACCCAGTACTTC. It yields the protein CASNPGTLYGTQYF.